The 5 T cell receptor beta chains below all came from one sample that was sequenced in a study of T cell repertoires in cytomegalovirus infection. These receptors' antigens are unknown. TCRdb ran MiXCR on the reads and lists one entry per CDR3 protein. The sample has some 590,000 distinct CDR3 sequences, 40% seen once. This specimen was cultured PBMCs, taken from culture after CMV antigen stimulation. These receptors originate from a human donor in good health (CMV status not recorded). Some clones in this sample may be carry-over from other donors' samples.

The J gene is TRBJ2-3, the V gene TRBV7-2; D tentatively fits TRBD1 or TRBD2 (5 bases each). CDR1 is SGHTA, CDR2 FQGNSA, per germline. This CDR3 has 16 amino acids. V lost 2 bases and J lost 1, with 13 bases in between. CDR3 region: CASSLQGLEGTDTQYF. The CDR3 DNA reads as TGTGCCAGCAGCTTACAGGGATTGGAGGGCACAGATACGCAGTATTTT. Full variable domain (outside the CDR3, taken from reference TRBV7-2 and TRBJ2-3): GAGVSQSPSNKVTEKGKDVELRCDPISGHTALYWYRQSLGQGLEFLIYFQGNSAPDKSGLPSDRFSAERTGGSVSTLTIQRTQQEDSAVYLCASSLQGLEGTDTQYFGPGTRLTVL.

This clonotype came up once. The genes are TRBV12-5 and TRBJ2-1, with D unclear. V lost 1 base, J lost 7 bases, and 8 bases lay in between. The CDR3 runs to 13 residues. CDR1 is LGHNT, CDR2 FRNRAP, per germline. The CDR3 region is CASGLATENEQFF. The CDR3 nucleotides read TGTGCTAGTGGTTTGGCCACAGAGAATGAGCAGTTCTTC.

The J gene is TRBJ2-7, the V gene TRBV20-1, with TRBD2 matching 10 bases. Germline CDR1 and CDR2: DFQATT and SNEGSKA (reference sequence). The CDR3 runs to 15 residues. V trimming: 5 bases; J trimming: 0 bases; junction bases outside the gene matches: 7. CDR3 nucleotide sequence: TGCAGTGCTCCCCAGTCTAGCGGGAGCTCCTACGAGCAGTACTTC. Its protein product is CSAPQSSGSSYEQYF.

In its sample, this clonotype was seen once. The chain employs TRBV4-1 and TRBJ1-4; D is unresolved. Germline V gives CDR1 MGHRA, CDR2 YSYEKL. CDR3 length: 18 residues. Trimming stripped 0 bases from V and 7 bases from J, with 21 bases between. In DNA, the CDR3 is TGCGCCAGCAGCCAAGAACCGTTACTAGTCCGCCCGAGTGAAAAACTGTTTTTT. This codes for CASSQEPLLVRPSEKLFF.

J is TRBJ1-6 and V is TRBV20-1; D perhaps matches TRBD1 (5 bases). CDR1 is DFQATT, CDR2 SNEGSKA, per germline (reference sequence). Trimming left V 2 bases short and J 9 bases short, with 14 bases between. This CDR3 has 14 residues. CDR3 in amino acids: CSARWGRASSPLHF. DNA of the CDR3: TGCAGTGCTAGATGGGGCAGGGCGAGTTCACCCCTCCACTTT.